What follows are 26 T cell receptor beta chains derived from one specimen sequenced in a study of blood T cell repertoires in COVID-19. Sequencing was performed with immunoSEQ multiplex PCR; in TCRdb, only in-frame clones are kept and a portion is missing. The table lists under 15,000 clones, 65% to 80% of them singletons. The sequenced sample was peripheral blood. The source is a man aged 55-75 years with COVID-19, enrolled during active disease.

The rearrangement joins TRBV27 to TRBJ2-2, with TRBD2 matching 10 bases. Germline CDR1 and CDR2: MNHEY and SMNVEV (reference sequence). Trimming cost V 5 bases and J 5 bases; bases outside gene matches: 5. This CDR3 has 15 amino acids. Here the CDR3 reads CASSILAGLTGELFF. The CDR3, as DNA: TGTGCCAGCAGTATACTAGCGGGGCTAACCGGGGAGCTGTTTTTT.

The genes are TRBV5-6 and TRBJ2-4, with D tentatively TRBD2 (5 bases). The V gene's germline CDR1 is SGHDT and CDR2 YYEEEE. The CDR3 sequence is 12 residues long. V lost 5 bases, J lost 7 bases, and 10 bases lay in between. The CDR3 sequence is CASRLRENIQYF. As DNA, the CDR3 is TGTGCCAGCAGGTTGAGGGAGAACATTCAGTACTTC.

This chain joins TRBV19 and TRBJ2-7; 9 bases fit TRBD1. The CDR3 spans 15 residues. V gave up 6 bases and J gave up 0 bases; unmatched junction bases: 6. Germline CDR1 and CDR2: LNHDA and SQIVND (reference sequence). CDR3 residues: CASRDGQGSSYEQYF. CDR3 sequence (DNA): TGTGCCAGTAGGGACGGACAGGGGAGCTCCTACGAGCAGTACTTC.

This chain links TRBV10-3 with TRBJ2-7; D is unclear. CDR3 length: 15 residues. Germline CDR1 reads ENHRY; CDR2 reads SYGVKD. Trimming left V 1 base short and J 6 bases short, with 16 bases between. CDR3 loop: CAISELVVGRVEQYF. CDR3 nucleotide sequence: TGTGCCATCAGTGAGTTAGTCGTCGGCCGGGTCGAGCAGTACTTC.

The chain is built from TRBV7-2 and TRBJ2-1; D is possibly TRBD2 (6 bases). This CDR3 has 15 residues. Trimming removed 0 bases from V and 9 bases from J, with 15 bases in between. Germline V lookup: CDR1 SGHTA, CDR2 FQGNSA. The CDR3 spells CASSLAGTPKGEQFF. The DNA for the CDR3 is TGTGCCAGCAGCTTAGCCGGGACTCCTAAGGGTGAGCAGTTCTTC.

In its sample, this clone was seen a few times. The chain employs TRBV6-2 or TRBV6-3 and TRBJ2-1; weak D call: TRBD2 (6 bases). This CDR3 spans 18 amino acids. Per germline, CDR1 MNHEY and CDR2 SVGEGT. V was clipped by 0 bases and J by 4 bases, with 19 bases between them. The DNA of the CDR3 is TGTGCCAGCAGTTACTCGAGAGATTGGGCGGGGAGGTACAATGAGCAGTTCTTC. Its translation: CASSYSRDWAGRYNEQFF.

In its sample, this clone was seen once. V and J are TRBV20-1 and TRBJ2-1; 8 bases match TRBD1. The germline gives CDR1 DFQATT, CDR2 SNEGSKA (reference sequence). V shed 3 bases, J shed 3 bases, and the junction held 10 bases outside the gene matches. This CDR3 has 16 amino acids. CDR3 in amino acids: CSASPDRERLYNEQFF. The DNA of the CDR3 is TGCAGTGCTAGTCCGGACAGGGAGAGGCTCTACAATGAGCAGTTCTTC.

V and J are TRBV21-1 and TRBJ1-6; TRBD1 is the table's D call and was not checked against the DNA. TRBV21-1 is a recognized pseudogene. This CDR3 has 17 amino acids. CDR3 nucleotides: TGTGCCAGCAGCAAAGCCGCAGGGGTTGTGTGTAATTCACCCCTCCACTTT. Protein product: CASSKAAGVVCNSPLHF.

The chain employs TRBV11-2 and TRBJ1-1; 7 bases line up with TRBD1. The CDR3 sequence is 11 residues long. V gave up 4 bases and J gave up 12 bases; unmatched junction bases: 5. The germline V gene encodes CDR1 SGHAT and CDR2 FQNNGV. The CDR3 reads CASSSGQSTFF. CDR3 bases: TGTGCCAGCAGCTCGGGACAGTCGACTTTCTTT.

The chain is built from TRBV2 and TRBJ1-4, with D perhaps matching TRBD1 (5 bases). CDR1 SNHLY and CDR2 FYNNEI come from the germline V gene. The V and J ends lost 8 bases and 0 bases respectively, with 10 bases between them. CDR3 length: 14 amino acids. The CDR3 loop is CASALTATNEKLFF. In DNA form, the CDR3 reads TGTGCCAGCGCCCTGACAGCAACTAATGAAAAACTGTTTTTT.

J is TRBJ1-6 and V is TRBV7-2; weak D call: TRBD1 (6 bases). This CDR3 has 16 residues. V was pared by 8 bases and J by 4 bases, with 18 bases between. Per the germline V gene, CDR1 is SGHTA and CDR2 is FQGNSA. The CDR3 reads CASESRDTVYNSPLHF. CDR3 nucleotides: TGTGCCAGCGAGAGTCGGGACACTGTTTATAATTCACCCCTCCACTTT.

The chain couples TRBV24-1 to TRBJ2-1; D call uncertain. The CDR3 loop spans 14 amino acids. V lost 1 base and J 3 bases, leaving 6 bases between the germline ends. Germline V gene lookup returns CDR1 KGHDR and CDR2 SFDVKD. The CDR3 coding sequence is TGTGCCACCAGTGATTTAAACAGCTACAATGAGCAGTTCTTC. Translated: CATSDLNSYNEQFF.

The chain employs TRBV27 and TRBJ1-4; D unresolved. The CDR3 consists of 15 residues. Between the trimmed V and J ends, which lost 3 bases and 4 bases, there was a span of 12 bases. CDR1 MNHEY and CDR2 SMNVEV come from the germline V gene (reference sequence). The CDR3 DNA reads TGTGCCAGCAGTTTGTGGGCAACCCTTAATGAAAAACTGTTTTTT. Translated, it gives CASSLWATLNEKLFF.

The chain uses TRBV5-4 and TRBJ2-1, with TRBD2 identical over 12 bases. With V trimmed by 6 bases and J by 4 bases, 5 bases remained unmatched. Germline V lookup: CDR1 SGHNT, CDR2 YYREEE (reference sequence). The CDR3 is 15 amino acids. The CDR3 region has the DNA TGTGCCAGCACCTCCGGGACTAGCGGGTACAATGAGCAGTTCTTC. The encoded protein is CASTSGTSGYNEQFF.

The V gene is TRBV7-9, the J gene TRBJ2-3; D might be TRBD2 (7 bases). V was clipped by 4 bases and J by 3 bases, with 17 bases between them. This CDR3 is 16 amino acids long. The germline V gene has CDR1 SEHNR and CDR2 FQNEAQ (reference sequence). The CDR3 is CASSSFLGGLTDTQYF. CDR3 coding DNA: TGTGCCAGCAGCTCCTTTCTCGGGGGGCTGACAGATACGCAGTATTTT.

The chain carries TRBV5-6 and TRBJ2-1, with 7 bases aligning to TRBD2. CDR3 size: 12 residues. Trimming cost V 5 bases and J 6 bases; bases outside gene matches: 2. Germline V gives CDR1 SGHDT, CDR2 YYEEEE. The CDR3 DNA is TGTGCCAGCAGTCCTAGCGGCAATGAGCAGTTCTTC. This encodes CASSPSGNEQFF.

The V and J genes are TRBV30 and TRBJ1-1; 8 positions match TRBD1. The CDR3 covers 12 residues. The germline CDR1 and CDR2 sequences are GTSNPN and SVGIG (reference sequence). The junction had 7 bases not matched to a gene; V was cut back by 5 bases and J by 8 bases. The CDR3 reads CAWAPGGAEAFF. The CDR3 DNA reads TGTGCCTGGGCGCCAGGGGGCGCAGAAGCTTTCTTT.

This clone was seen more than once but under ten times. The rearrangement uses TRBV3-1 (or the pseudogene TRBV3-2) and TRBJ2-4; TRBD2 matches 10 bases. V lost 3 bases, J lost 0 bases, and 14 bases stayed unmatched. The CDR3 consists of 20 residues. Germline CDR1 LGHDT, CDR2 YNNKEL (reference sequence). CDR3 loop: CASSHQRGTSGVIAKNIQYF. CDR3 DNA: TGTGCCAGCAGCCATCAAAGGGGAACTAGCGGGGTCATAGCCAAAAACATTCAGTACTTC.

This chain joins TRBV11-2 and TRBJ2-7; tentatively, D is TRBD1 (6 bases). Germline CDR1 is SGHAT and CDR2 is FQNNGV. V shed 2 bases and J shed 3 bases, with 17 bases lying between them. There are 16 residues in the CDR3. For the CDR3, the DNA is TGTGCCAGCAGCTTATGGGGCCGGGACACCCTCTACGAGCAGTACTTC. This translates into CASSLWGRDTLYEQYF.

CDR3 nucleotides: TGTGCCAGCAGTCCGACAGGGCGTAACACTGAAGCTTTCTTT. This encodes CASSPTGRNTEAFF. The chain joins TRBV27 to TRBJ1-1, with 7 bases that match TRBD1. The CDR3 sequence is 14 residues long. J lost 2 bases, V lost 5 bases, and 5 bases had no gene match. Looked up from germline, CDR1 is MNHEY and CDR2 is SMNVEV (reference sequence).

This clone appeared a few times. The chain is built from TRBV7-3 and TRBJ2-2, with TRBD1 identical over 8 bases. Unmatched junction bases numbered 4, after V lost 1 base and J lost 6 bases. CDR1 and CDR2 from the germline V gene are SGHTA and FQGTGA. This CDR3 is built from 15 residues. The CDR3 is CASSLRTGSAGELFF. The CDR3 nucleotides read TGTGCCAGCAGCTTAAGGACAGGGAGCGCCGGGGAGCTGTTTTTT.

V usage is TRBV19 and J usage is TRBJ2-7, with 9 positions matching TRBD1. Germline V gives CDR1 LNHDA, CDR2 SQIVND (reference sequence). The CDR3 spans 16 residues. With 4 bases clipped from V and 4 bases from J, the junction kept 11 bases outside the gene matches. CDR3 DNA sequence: TGTGCCAGTAGTAACGGCCACCCGGGACAGGGTTACGAGCAGTACGTC. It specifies CASSNGHPGQGYEQYV.

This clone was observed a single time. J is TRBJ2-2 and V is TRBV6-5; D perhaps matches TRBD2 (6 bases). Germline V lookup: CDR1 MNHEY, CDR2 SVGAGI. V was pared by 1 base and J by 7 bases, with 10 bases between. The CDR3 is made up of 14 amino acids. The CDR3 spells CASSYLGGNGELFF. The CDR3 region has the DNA TGTGCCAGCAGTTACTTGGGGGGTAACGGGGAGCTGTTTTTT.

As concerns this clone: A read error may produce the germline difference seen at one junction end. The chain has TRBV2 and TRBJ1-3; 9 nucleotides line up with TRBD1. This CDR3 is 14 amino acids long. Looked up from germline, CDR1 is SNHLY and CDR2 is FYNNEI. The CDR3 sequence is CARSVGQGGNTIYF. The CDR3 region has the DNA TGTGCCAGAAGTGTGGGACAGGGAGGAAACACCATATATTTT. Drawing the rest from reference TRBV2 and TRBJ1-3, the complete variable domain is EPEVTQTPSHQVTQMGQEVILRCVPISNHLYFYWYRQILGQKVEFLVSFYNNEISEKSEIFDDQFSVERPDGSNFTLKIRSTKLEDSAMYFCARSVGQGGNTIYFGEGSWLTVV.

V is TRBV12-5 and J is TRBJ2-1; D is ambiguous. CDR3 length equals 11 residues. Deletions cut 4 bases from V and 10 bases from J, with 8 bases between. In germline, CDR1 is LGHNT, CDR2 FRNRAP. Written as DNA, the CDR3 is TGTGCTAGTGGTTACCTGACAGAGCAGTTCTTC. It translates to CASGYLTEQFF. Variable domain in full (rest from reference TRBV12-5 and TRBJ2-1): DARVTQTPRHKVTEMGQEVTMRCQPILGHNTVFWYRQTMMQGLELLAYFRNRAPLDDSGMPKDRFSAEMPDATLATLKIQPSEPRDSAVYFCASGYLTEQFFGPGTRLTVL.

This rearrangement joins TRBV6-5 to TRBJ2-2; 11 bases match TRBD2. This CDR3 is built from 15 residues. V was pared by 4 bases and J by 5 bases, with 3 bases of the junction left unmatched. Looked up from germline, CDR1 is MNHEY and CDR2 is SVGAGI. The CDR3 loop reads CASSSSGGSTGELFF. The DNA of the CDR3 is TGTGCCAGCAGTTCTAGCGGGGGGTCTACCGGGGAGCTGTTTTTT.